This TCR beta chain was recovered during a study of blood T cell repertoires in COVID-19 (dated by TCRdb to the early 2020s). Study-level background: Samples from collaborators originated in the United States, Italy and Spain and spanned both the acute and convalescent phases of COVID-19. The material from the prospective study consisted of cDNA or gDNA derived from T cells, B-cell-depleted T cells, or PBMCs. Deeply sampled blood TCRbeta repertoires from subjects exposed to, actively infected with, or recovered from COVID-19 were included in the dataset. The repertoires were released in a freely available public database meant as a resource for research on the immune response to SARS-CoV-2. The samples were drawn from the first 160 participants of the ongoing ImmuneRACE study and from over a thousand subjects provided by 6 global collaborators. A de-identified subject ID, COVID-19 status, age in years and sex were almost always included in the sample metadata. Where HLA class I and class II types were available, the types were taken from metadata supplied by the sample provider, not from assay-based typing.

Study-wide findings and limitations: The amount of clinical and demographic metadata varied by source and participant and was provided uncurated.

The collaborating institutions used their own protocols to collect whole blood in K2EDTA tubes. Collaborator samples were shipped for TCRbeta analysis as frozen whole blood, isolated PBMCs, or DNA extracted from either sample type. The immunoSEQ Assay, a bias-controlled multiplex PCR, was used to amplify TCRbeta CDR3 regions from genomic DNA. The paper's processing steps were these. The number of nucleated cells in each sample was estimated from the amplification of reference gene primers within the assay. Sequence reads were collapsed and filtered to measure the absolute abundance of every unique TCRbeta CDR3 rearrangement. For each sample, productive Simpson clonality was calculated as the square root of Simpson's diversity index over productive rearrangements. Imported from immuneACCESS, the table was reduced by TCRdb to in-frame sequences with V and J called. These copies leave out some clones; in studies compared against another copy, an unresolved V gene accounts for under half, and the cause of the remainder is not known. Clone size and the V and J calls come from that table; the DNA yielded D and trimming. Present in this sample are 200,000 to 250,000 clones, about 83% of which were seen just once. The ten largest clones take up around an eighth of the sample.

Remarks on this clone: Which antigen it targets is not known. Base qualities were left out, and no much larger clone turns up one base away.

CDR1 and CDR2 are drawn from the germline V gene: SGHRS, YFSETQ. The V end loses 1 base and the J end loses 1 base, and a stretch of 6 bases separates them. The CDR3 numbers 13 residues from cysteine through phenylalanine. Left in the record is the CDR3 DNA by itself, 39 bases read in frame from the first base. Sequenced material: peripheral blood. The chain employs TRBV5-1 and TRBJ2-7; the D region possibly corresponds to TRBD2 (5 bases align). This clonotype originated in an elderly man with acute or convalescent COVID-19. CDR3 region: CASSLTGSYEQYF. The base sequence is TGCGCCAGCAGCTTGACGGGGTCCTACGAGCAGTACTTC.